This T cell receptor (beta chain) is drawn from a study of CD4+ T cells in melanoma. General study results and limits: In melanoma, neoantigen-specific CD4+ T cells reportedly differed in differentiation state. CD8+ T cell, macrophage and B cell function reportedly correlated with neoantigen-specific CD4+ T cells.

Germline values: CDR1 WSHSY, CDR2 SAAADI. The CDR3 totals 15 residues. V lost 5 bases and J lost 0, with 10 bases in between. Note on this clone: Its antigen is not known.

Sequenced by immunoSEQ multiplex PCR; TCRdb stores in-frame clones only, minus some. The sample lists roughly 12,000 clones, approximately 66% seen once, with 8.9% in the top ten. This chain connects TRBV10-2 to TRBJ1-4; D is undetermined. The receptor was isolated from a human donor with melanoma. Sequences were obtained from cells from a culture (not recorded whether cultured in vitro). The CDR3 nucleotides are TGCGCCAGCAGTCTGACCGTTGCAACTAATGAAAAACTGTTTTTT. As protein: CASSLTVATNEKLFF.